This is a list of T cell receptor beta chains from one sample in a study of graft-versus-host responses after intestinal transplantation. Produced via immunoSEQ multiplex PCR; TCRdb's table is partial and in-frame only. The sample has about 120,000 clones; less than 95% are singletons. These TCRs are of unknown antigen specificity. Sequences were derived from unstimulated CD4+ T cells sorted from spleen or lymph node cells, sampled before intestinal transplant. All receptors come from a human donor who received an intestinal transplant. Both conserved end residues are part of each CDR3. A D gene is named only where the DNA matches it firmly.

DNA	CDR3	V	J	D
TGCGCCAGCAGCTTCCAGGGAGGGACCCTCACAGATACGCAGTATTTT	CASSFQGGTLTDTQYF	TRBV5-1	TRBJ2-3	TRBD2
TGTGCCAGCAGCTTGGTAGGGGGTCGCATGAACACTGAAGCTTTCTTT	CASSLVGGRMNTEAFF	TRBV5-6	TRBJ1-1	NA
TGCGCCAGCAGCCAATTATGGCAGGTTGATGAAGCTTTCTTT	CASSQLWQVDEAFF	TRBV4-1	TRBJ1-1	NA
TGTGCCAGTAGGGAGACAGGGGGCACAGATACGCAGTATTTT	CASRETGGTDTQYF	TRBV19	TRBJ2-3	TRBD1
TGTGCCAGCAGCTTAGCTAGCGGGAGTCCCGGGGAGCTGTTTTTT	CASSLASGSPGELFF	TRBV7-2	TRBJ2-2	TRBD2
TGTGCCAGCTCCGGACTAGCGCAACAGACCCAGTACTTC	CASSGLAQQTQYF	TRBV18	TRBJ2-5	TRBD2
TGTGCCAGCAGCGCCGGCTATGTCACCTCTAGCGAGCAGTTCTTC	CASSAGYVTSSEQFF	TRBV9	TRBJ2-1	NA
TGTGCCAGCAGTTTATCGGTCGTAAGCTCCTATGGCTACACCTTC	CASSLSVVSSYGYTF	TRBV28	TRBJ1-2	NA
TGTGCCAGCAGTTACAGGACAGGCGAGTACAATGAGCAGTTCTTC	CASSYRTGEYNEQFF	TRBV6-5	TRBJ2-1	TRBD1
TGTGCCAGCAGCTTAGATTTCAGGGGGCGGCGTCTTAATAACACTGAAGCTTTCTTT	CASSLDFRGRRLNNTEAFF	TRBV7-6	TRBJ1-1	TRBD1
TGTGCCATCAGTGAGCTGGGACTAGTGGGAGCCAAAAACATTCAGTACTTC	CAISELGLVGAKNIQYF	TRBV10-3	TRBJ2-4	TRBD2
TGTGCCAGTAGTAGGAGGTTTGGAGGCACTGAAGCTTTCTTT	CASSRRFGGTEAFF	TRBV19	TRBJ1-1	NA
TGTGCCAGCAGCTTAGTAGCGGGGACAGGGGGTAATCAGCCCCAGCATTTT	CASSLVAGTGGNQPQHF	TRBV7-9	TRBJ1-5	TRBD1
TGTGCCAGCAGTTTCCTAACCGGGGGGTTGGTTGAAAAACTGTTTTTT	CASSFLTGGLVEKLFF	TRBV7-9	TRBJ1-4	NA
TGTGCCAGCTCCCAGGGTAAACATACCTTCGCACCCCTCCACTTT	CASSQGKHTFAPLHF	TRBV18	TRBJ1-6	NA